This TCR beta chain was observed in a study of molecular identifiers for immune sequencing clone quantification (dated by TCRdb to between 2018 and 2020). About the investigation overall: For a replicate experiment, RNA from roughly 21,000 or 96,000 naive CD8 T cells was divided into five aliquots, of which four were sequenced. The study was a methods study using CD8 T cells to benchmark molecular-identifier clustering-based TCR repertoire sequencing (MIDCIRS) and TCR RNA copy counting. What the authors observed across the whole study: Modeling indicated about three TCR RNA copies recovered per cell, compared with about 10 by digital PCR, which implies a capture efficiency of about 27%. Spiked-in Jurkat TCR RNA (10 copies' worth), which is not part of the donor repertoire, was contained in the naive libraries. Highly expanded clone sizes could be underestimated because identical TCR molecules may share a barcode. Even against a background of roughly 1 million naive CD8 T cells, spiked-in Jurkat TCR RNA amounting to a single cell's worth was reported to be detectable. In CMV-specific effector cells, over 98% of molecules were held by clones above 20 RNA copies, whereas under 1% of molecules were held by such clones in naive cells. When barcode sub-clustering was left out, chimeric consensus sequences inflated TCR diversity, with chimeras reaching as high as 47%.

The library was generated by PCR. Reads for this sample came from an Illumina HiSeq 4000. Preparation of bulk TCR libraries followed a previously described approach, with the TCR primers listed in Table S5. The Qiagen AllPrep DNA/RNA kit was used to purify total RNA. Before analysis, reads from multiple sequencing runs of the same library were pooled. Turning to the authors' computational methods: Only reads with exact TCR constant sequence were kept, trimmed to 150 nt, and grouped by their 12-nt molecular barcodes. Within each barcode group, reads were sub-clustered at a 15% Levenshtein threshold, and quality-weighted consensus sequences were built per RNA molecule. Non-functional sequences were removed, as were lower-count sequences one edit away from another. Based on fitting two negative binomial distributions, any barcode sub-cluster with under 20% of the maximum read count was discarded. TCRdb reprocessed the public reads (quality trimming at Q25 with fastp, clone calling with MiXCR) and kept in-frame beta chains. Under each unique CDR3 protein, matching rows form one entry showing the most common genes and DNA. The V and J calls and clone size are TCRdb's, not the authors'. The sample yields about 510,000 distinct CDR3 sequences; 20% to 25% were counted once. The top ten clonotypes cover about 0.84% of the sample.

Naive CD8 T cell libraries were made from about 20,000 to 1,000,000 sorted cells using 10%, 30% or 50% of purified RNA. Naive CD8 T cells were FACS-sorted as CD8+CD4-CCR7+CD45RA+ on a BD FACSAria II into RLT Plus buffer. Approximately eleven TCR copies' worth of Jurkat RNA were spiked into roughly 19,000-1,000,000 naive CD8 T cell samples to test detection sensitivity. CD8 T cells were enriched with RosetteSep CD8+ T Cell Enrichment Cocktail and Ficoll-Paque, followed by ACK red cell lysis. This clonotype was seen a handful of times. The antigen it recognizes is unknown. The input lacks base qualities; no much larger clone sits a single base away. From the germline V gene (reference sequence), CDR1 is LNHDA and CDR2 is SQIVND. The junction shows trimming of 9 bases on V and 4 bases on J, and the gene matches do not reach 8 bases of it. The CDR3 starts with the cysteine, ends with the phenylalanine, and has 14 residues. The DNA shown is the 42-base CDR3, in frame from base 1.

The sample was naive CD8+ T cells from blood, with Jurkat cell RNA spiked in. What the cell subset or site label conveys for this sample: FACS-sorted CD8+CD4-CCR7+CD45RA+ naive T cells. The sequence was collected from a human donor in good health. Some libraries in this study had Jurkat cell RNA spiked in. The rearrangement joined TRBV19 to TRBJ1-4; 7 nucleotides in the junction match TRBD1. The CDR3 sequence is CARKYRGVNEKLFF. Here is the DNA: TGTGCCAGGAAATACAGGGGAGTTAATGAAAAACTGTTTTTT.